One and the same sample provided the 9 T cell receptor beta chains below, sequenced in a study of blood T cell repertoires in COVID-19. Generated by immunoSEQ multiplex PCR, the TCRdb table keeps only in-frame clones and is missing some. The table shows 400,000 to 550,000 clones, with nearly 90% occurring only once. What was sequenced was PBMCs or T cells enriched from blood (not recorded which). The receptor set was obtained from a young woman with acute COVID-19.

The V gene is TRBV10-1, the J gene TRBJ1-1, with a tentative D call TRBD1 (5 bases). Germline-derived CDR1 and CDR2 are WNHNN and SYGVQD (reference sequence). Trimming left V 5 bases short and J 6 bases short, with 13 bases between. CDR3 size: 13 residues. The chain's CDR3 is CASSSGMGAEAFF. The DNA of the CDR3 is TGCGCCAGCAGTTCAGGGATGGGCGCTGAAGCTTTCTTT.

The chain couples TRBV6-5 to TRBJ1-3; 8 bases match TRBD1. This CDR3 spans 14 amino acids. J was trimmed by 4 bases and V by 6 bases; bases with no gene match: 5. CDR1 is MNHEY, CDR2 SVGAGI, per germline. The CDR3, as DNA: TGTGCCAGCAGCCTGACAGGGGACGGAAACACCATATATTTT. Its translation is CASSLTGDGNTIYF.

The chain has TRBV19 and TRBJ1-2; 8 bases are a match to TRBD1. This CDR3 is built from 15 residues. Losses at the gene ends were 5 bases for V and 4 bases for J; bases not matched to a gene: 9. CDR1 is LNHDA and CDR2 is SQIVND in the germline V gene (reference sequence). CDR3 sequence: CASSPDRGSPYGYTF. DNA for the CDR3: TGTGCCAGTAGTCCAGACAGGGGATCCCCCTATGGCTACACCTTC.

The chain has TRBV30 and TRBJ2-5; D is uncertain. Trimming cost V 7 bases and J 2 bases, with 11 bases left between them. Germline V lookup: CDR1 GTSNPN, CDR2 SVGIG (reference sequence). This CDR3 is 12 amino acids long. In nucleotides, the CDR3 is TGTGCCTTTGACTCGCTACAAGAGACCCAGTACTTC. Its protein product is CAFDSLQETQYF.

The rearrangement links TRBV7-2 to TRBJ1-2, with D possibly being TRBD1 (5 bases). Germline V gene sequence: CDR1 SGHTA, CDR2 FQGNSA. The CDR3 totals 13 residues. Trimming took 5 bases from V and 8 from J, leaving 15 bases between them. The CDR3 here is CASSNAQGGGYTF. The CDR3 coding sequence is TGTGCCAGCAGCAATGCCCAGGGTGGAGGCTACACCTTC.

The CDR3: CASSSQGNTEAFF. The DNA of the CDR3 is TGTGCCAGCAGTAGTCAGGGGAACACTGAAGCTTTCTTT. The chain carries TRBV2 and TRBJ1-1, with D maybe TRBD1 (5 bases). The CDR3 contains 13 residues. Trimming left V 5 bases short and J 1 base short, with 8 bases between. Germline V gene sequence: CDR1 SNHLY, CDR2 FYNNEI.

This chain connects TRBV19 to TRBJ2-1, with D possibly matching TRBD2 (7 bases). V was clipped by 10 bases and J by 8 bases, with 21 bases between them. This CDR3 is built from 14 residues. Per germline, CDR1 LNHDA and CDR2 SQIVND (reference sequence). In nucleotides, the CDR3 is TGTGCCATAGGGGGGGCCCGGGGTTACGATGAGCAGTTCTTC. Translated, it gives CAIGGARGYDEQFF.

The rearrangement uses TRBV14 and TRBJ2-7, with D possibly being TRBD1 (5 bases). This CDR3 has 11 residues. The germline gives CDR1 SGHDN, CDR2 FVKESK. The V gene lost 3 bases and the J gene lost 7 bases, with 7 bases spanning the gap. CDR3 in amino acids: CASSHYREQYF. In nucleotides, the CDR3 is TGTGCCAGCAGCCACTACAGGGAGCAGTACTTC.

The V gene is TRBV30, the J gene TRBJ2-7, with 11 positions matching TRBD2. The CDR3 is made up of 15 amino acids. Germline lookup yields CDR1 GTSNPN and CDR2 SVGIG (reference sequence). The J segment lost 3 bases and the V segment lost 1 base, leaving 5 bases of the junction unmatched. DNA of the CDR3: TGTGCCTGGAGTGCGTCCGGGACTAGCGGCTACGAGCAGTACTTC. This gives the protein CAWSASGTSGYEQYF.